This entry lists 14 T cell receptor beta chains sequenced from one sample in a study of shared T cell receptors in the human thymus. This table comes from immunoSEQ multiplex PCR, and its TCRdb copy is limited to in-frame clones, with some not included. This sample has roughly 550,000 clones; approximately 80% occur once, and the top ten carry around 0.013%. In addition, the sample was reused for a study of human thymus T cells.

What was sequenced was thymocytes. The receptors here all came from a boy under two years old with a congenital heart defect.

The chain is built from TRBV19 and TRBJ2-1, with 8 nucleotides matching TRBD2. After removal of 7 bases from V and 8 bases from J, the junction contained 7 bases not matched to a gene. The CDR3 is 13 amino acids. CDR1 and CDR2 from the germline V gene are LNHDA and SQIVND (reference sequence). CDR3 nucleotides: TGTGCCAGTAAAGCGGGAGAGTTAGATGAGCAGTTCTTC. It translates to CASKAGELDEQFF.

This clone showed up just a few times. The rearrangement uses TRBV5-1 and TRBJ2-5; a weak D match, TRBD1 (6 bases). V dropped 7 bases and J dropped 5 bases, with 24 bases sitting between them. CDR3 length equals 16 residues. Germline assignment: CDR1 SGHRS and CDR2 YFSETQ. The CDR3 DNA sequence: TGCGCCAGCGGCCTGGGCCCCTCCGCCAGGGGTGAGACCCAGTACTTC. Its translation: CASGLGPSARGETQYF.

This chain connects TRBV9 to TRBJ2-1; a possible D gene is TRBD2 (6 bases). CDR1 is SGDLS, CDR2 YYNGEE, per germline. Trimming shortened V by 6 bases and J by 8 bases, and 12 bases separated the two germline ends. This CDR3 region has 12 residues. CDR3 DNA sequence: TGTGCCAGCACCGGGGAGGAGGATGAGCAGTTCTTC. It is translated as CASTGEEDEQFF. The full variable domain, in which reference TRBV9 and TRBJ2-1 provide the parts outside the CDR3, is DSGVTQTPKHLITATGQRVTLRCSPRSGDLSVYWYQQSLDQGLQFLIQYYNGEERAKGNILERFSAQQFPDLHSELNLSSLELGDSALYFCASTGEEDEQFFGPGTRLTVL.

This chain joins TRBV4-1 and TRBJ2-4, with a possible D match to TRBD2 (6 bases). The CDR3 totals 13 residues. Germline loops: CDR1 MGHRA, CDR2 YSYEKL. The V end lost 3 bases, the J end lost 8 bases, and 11 bases lay between the germline ends. As DNA, the CDR3 is TGCGCCAGCAGCCAGGACGGCGGGGACATTCAGTACTTC. This translates into CASSQDGGDIQYF.

This rearrangement joins TRBV10-3 to TRBJ2-3; possibly TRBD2 for D (5 bases). V was shortened by 6 bases and J by 4 bases, with 14 bases between the two germline ends. There are 14 residues in the CDR3. Germline lookup yields CDR1 ENHRY and CDR2 SYGVKD. CDR3 in amino acids: CAISTTGMPDTQYF. The DNA of the CDR3 is TGTGCCATCAGCACGACCGGGATGCCAGATACGCAGTATTTT.

This chain connects TRBV27 to TRBJ2-1; D remains unclear. The CDR3 has 14 amino acids. Trimming removed 5 bases at V and 7 bases at J, with 15 bases between. From germline, CDR1 is MNHEY and CDR2 SMNVEV (reference sequence). The CDR3 spells CASSLRLESNEQFF. As DNA, the CDR3 is TGTGCCAGCAGTCTAAGACTGGAATCGAATGAGCAGTTCTTC.

This clone was observed once. The chain is built from TRBV20-1 and TRBJ2-1; D gene ambiguous. This CDR3 is 10 amino acids long. Trimming stripped 4 bases from V and 10 bases from J, with 8 bases between. CDR1 is DFQATT and CDR2 is SNEGSKA in the germline V gene (reference sequence). CDR3 in DNA: TGCAGTGCTAACCCGGTCGAGCAGTTCTTC. Amino acid sequence: CSANPVEQFF.

This clone was picked up one time. The chain recombines TRBV7-2 with TRBJ1-1; 7 positions agree with TRBD1. CDR1 is SGHTA and CDR2 is FQGNSA in the germline V gene. Trimming at V came to 3 bases and at J to 11 bases, leaving 15 bases not matched to a gene. This CDR3 has 15 amino acids. The CDR3 DNA reads as TGTGCCAGCAGCTTCGAGACAGGGATTGCACGAAGGGCTTTCTTT. Translation gives CASSFETGIARRAFF.

This sequence joins TRBV5-1 and TRBJ1-2, with 11 bases aligning to TRBD1. V lost 4 bases and J lost 1; bases outside the gene matches: 9. The CDR3 is 17 residues long. In germline, CDR1 is SGHRS, CDR2 YFSETQ. In nucleotides, the CDR3 is TGCGCCAGCAGCCCAGGACAGGGGGCTAGTTATAACTATGGCTACACCTTC. It codes for CASSPGQGASYNYGYTF.

This rearrangement joins TRBV5-1 to TRBJ2-7; possible D gene TRBD2, 6 bases. Trimming pared 4 bases from V and 6 bases from J, leaving 8 bases between. The CDR3 spans 11 residues. Germline-derived CDR1 and CDR2 are SGHRS and YFSETQ. CDR3 residues: CASSPGGEQYF. The CDR3 region has the DNA TGCGCCAGCAGCCCCGGGGGCGAGCAGTACTTC.

The V call is TRBV7-2, the J call TRBJ2-7; 11 bases agree with TRBD2. CDR1 SGHTA and CDR2 FQGNSA come from the germline V gene. The junction had 5 bases not matched to a gene; V was cut back by 5 bases and J by 2 bases. The CDR3 is made up of 15 amino acids. CDR3 sequence (DNA): TGTGCCAGCAGCACTAGCGGGAGTAGGCCCTACGAGCAGTACTTC. It yields the protein CASSTSGSRPYEQYF.

The chain employs TRBV5-4 and TRBJ2-3, with TRBD2 identical over 10 bases. Trimming took 3 bases from V and 1 from J; bases not matched to a gene: 2. CDR3 size: 15 residues. Germline values: CDR1 SGHNT, CDR2 YYREEE (reference sequence). CDR3 nucleotide sequence: TGTGCCAGCAGCTCTACTAGCGGGGGCACAGATACGCAGTATTTT. Translation gives CASSSTSGGTDTQYF. Supplemented by reference TRBV5-4 and TRBJ2-3, the full variable domain reads ETGVTQSPTHLIKTRGQQVTLRCSSQSGHNTVSWYQQALGQGPQFIFQYYREEENGRGNFPPRFSGLQFPNYSSELNVNALELDDSALYLCASSSTSGGTDTQYFGPGTRLTVL.

This sequence joins TRBV6-5 and TRBJ1-2; no clear D. The CDR3 contains 14 residues. Trimming shortened V by 6 bases and J by 8 bases, and 19 bases separated the two germline ends. The germline gives CDR1 MNHEY, CDR2 SVGAGI. CDR3 nucleotide sequence: TGTGCCAGCAGCCGATCGACTCCCCTTAACGGCTACACCTTC. Its protein product is CASSRSTPLNGYTF.

The chain has TRBV6-5 and TRBJ1-1, with 8 bases fitting TRBD1. The CDR3 length is 14 residues. V was pared by 5 bases and J by 6 bases, with 8 bases of the junction left unmatched. Germline V gene lookup returns CDR1 MNHEY and CDR2 SVGAGI. The CDR3 nucleotides read TGTGCCAGCAGTAACGGACAGGGAGGGTCTGAAGCTTTCTTT. Protein: CASSNGQGGSEAFF.